A single sample gave rise to the 10 T cell receptor beta chains below, sequenced in a study of glioma-infiltrating T cells. The iRepertoire nested amplicon-rescue multiplex PCR amplified TCR alpha and beta CDR3s from RNA. TCRdb recomputed calls from the multiplex PCR reads with MiXCR, one row per CDR3 protein. Among under 130,000 distinct CDR3 sequences listed, around 30% were seen once. Material: glioma tissue, nonneoplastic brain tissue, or PBMCs (not recorded which). The receptors were sampled from a human donor with low-grade glioma or glioblastoma, undergoing nonglioma brain surgery, or in good health (not recorded which).

This clonotype was found a few times. This CDR3 reads CASSPIENSGNTIYF. The DNA for the CDR3 is TGTGCCAGCTCACCAATTGAGAACTCTGGAAACACCATATATTTT. The chain recombines TRBV18 with TRBJ1-3; D not certain. This CDR3 comprises 15 residues. V gave up 2 bases and J gave up 0 bases, with 8 bases separating them. Germline values: CDR1 KGHSH, CDR2 LQKENI.

This clonotype has just a few counts. V usage is TRBV10-3 and J usage is TRBJ1-3; D is ambiguous. Trimming removed 6 bases at V and 4 bases at J, with 10 bases between. There are 13 residues in the CDR3. Germline V gene lookup returns CDR1 ENHRY and CDR2 SYGVKD. The CDR3 region has the DNA TGTGCCATCAGGATGGGGAACGGAAACACCATATATTTT. This codes for CAIRMGNGNTIYF.

The chain recombines TRBV4-2 with TRBJ2-3, with 12 nucleotides matching TRBD2. After removal of 3 bases from V and 3 bases from J, the junction contained 10 bases not matched to a gene. This CDR3 region has 18 residues. From germline, CDR1 is LGHNA and CDR2 YNFKEQ. The DNA for the CDR3 is TGTGCCAGCAGCCACCAACCCCGGACTAGCGGGGAAACAGATACGCAGTATTTT. This sequence encodes CASSHQPRTSGETDTQYF.

This clonotype was counted ten times or more. The rearrangement links TRBV7-2 to TRBJ2-1; no definite D call. Trimming removed 0 bases from V and 9 bases from J, with 6 bases in between. The CDR3 runs to 12 residues. In germline, CDR1 is SGHTA, CDR2 FQGNSA. The chain's CDR3 is CASSLARFEQFF. The CDR3 DNA follows: TGTGCCAGCAGCTTAGCTAGGTTTGAGCAGTTCTTC.

V gene TRBV12-3 or TRBV12-4 combines with J gene TRBJ2-3; 9 nucleotides match TRBD2. V lost 8 bases to trimming and J lost 4 bases; unmatched junction nucleotides: 4. The CDR3 contains 13 residues. The CDR3 nucleotides read TGTGCCAGCGGCGGACTAGCGCCAGATACGCAGTATTTT. Translated: CASGGLAPDTQYF.

To note about this clonotype: A much larger clone sits a single nucleotide away, making a read error possible. The V gene is TRBV7-2, the J gene TRBJ2-7, with TRBD2 identical over 9 bases. The CDR3 is 15 residues long. With V trimmed by 1 base and J by 5 bases, 6 bases remained unmatched. Germline CDR1 SGHTA, CDR2 FQGNSA. CDR3 protein: CASSLGRGGLNEQYF. In nucleotides, the CDR3 is TGTGCCAGCAGCTTAGGGCGGGGGGGCCTAAACGAGCAGTACTTC.

In its sample, this clonotype was seen many times. The chain combines TRBV27 with TRBJ1-2; unclear D gene. Germline V gene sequence: CDR1 MNHEY, CDR2 SMNVEV (reference sequence). Deletions cut 9 bases from V and 2 bases from J, with 13 bases between. The CDR3 totals 13 residues. The CDR3 spells CASSGAFNYGYTF. The CDR3 nucleotides read TGTGCCAGTAGCGGAGCCTTCAACTATGGCTACACCTTC.

The table lists this clonotype with many counts. The chain uses TRBV7-3 and TRBJ1-2, with D maybe TRBD1 (6 bases). Looked up from germline, CDR1 is SGHTA and CDR2 is FQGTGA. The ends were cut back, 5 bases at V and 3 bases at J, with 10 bases in the middle. The CDR3 sequence is 13 residues long. The CDR3 loop is CASSPGQYYGYTF. The DNA of the CDR3 is TGTGCCAGCAGCCCTGGACAGTACTATGGCTACACCTTC.

The table lists this clonotype with a few counts. The gene calls are TRBV9 and TRBJ2-1, with D possibly being TRBD1 or TRBD2 (5 bases each). CDR3 length: 15 amino acids. In germline, CDR1 is SGDLS, CDR2 YYNGEE. V was shortened by 1 base and J by 9 bases, with 17 bases between the two germline ends. CDR3 in amino acids: CASSVRSGTLGEQFF. CDR3 DNA sequence: TGTGCCAGCAGCGTACGATCGGGGACCTTGGGTGAGCAGTTCTTC.

At least ten counts were recorded for this clonotype. This chain uses TRBV20-1 with TRBJ1-6; 9 nucleotides match TRBD1. The CDR3 extends over 14 amino acids. Per germline, CDR1 DFQATT and CDR2 SNEGSKA (reference sequence). Trimming at V came to 3 bases and at J to 8 bases, leaving 5 bases not matched to a gene. CDR3 nucleotides: TGCAGTGCTAGGCCGGGACAGGGTCATTCACCCCTCCACTTT. It specifies CSARPGQGHSPLHF.